Listed here are 29 T cell receptor beta chains from one sample, sequenced in a study of T cell responses to AZD1222 COVID-19 vaccine (dated by TCRdb to the early 2020s). Taken with the paper, the label for time point translates to: baseline before first vaccination. The method behind the library was the immunoSEQ multiplex PCR assay. TCRdb took this table from immuneACCESS and kept in-frame rearrangements with V and J called. Such tables lack part of the clones; where checked against another copy, unresolved V genes explain under half of the gap, and the rest is unexplained. The sample table lists 150,000 to 200,000 clones, approximately 94% of them with a count of one. The ten top clones hold 2.6% of the sample. Here the sequenced sample was peripheral blood, taken on day 0 of AZD1222 vaccination. Every receptor here comes from an adult in good health.

The chain carries TRBV14 and TRBJ1-6; unclear D gene. The CDR3 totals 14 residues. The V and J ends lost 3 bases and 9 bases respectively, with 12 bases between them. Germline V gives CDR1 SGHDN, CDR2 FVKESK. DNA for the CDR3: TGTGCCAGCAGCCACTCGACCGGAATTTCACCCCTCCACTTT. This encodes CASSHSTGISPLHF.

The rearrangement uses TRBV30 and TRBJ1-1; TRBD1 is a possible D gene (5 bases). Germline V gene sequence: CDR1 GTSNPN, CDR2 SVGIG (reference sequence). Trimming removed 0 bases at V and 6 bases at J, with 8 bases between. The CDR3 consists of 12 residues. Written as DNA, the CDR3 is TGTGCCTGGAGTGTTGAGGGGTCTGAAGCTTTCTTT. This translates into CAWSVEGSEAFF.

The rearrangement uses TRBV5-1 and TRBJ2-7, with D perhaps matching TRBD1 (6 bases). CDR1 is SGHRS, CDR2 YFSETQ, per germline. The CDR3 sequence is 13 residues long. V lost 4 bases, J lost 3 bases, and 11 bases lay in between. In DNA, the CDR3 is TGCGCCAGCAGCCCCGGGACATTCTACGAGCAGTACTTC. As protein: CASSPGTFYEQYF.

The chain joins TRBV9 to TRBJ2-1; D may be TRBD2 (5 bases). CDR1 and CDR2 (germline): SGDLS, YYNGEE. CDR3 length: 15 residues. The V end was cut by 4 bases, the J end by 2 bases, with 13 bases between. CDR3 DNA sequence: TGTGCCAGCAGCCCCCCCCCGGGGACCTACAATGAGCAGTTCTTC. Amino acid sequence: CASSPPPGTYNEQFF.

The rearrangement links TRBV4-1 to TRBJ2-7, with D unclear. This CDR3 region has 15 residues. From germline, CDR1 is MGHRA and CDR2 YSYEKL. Trimming shortened V by 1 base and J by 0 bases, and 10 bases separated the two germline ends. In DNA, the CDR3 is TGCGCCAGCAGCCAAGTCGTCACTCTCTCCTACGAGCAGTACTTC. Its translation is CASSQVVTLSYEQYF.

The chain carries TRBV2 and TRBJ2-6; D not resolved. Germline lookup yields CDR1 SNHLY and CDR2 FYNNEI. Trimming pared 8 bases from V and 0 bases from J, leaving 8 bases between. The CDR3 extends over 14 amino acids. CDR3 region: CASFTDSGANVLTF. CDR3 sequence (DNA): TGTGCCAGCTTTACCGACTCTGGGGCCAACGTCCTGACTTTC.

This chain links TRBV6-1 with TRBJ1-4; 7 positions agree with TRBD1. The V gene end was trimmed by 2 bases and the J gene end by 14 bases; junction bases not matched to a gene: 2. Per the germline V gene, CDR1 is MNHNS and CDR2 is SASEGT. CDR3 size: 11 residues. The CDR3 here is CASSEQGVLFF. The CDR3 nucleotides are TGTGCCAGCAGTGAACAGGGGGTCCTGTTTTTT.

V gene TRBV5-1 combines with J gene TRBJ2-3; D unclear. CDR1 is SGHRS, CDR2 YFSETQ, per germline. The length of the CDR3 is 14 residues. Trimming cost V 0 bases and J 2 bases, with 7 bases left between them. In nucleotides, the CDR3 is TGCGCCAGCAGCTTGGACGGATCCACAGATACGCAGTATTTT. As protein: CASSLDGSTDTQYF.

The rearrangement joins TRBV27 to TRBJ1-5; TRBD1 is a possible D gene (5 bases). CDR1 is MNHEY and CDR2 is SMNVEV in the germline V gene (reference sequence). Deletions cut 6 bases from V and 2 bases from J, with 5 bases between. The CDR3 consists of 12 residues. CDR3 DNA sequence: TGTGCCAGCAGCAGGGGCAATCAGCCCCAGCATTTT. As protein: CASSRGNQPQHF.

The rearrangement uses TRBV10-3 and TRBJ2-1, with D unclear. The CDR3 is 13 amino acids. Germline-derived CDR1 and CDR2 are ENHRY and SYGVKD. V was cut by 4 bases and J by 6 bases, with 10 bases left in between. CDR3 loop: CAISGDRPNEQFF. CDR3 nucleotides: TGTGCCATCAGTGGAGACCGCCCCAATGAGCAGTTCTTC.

The chain is built from TRBV18 and TRBJ2-1; 7 bases fit TRBD2. The CDR3 covers 16 residues. The J segment lost 6 bases and the V segment lost 5 bases, leaving 13 bases of the junction unmatched. Per the germline V gene, CDR1 is KGHSH and CDR2 is LQKENI. CDR3 sequence (DNA): TGTGCCAGCTCATCATCTAGCGGTCTGGCCCTCAATGAGCAGTTCTTC. As protein: CASSSSSGLALNEQFF.

The chain has TRBV19 and TRBJ1-2, with no clear D. With 1 base removed from V and 1 base from J, the gap between germline ends came to 4 bases. Germline CDR1 LNHDA, CDR2 SQIVND (reference sequence). The CDR3 extends over 13 amino acids. In DNA, the CDR3 is TGTGCCAGTAGTATAGGGTATAACTATGGCTACACCTTC. Its translation: CASSIGYNYGYTF.

This clone was observed a single time. The chain joins TRBV7-9 to TRBJ1-3, with 7 bases lining up with TRBD1. Trimming cost V 4 bases and J 1 base; bases outside gene matches: 7. Germline V lookup: CDR1 SEHNR, CDR2 FQNEAQ (reference sequence). CDR3 size: 16 residues. The CDR3 spells CASSSHRGGSGNTIYF. In DNA, the CDR3 is TGTGCCAGCAGCTCACACAGGGGTGGTTCTGGAAACACCATATATTTT.

This clone was detected once. The chain joins TRBV6-5 to TRBJ2-1; perhaps TRBD1 as D (7 bases). Deletions cut 10 bases from V and 7 bases from J, with 20 bases between. Germline V gene lookup returns CDR1 MNHEY and CDR2 SVGAGI. This CDR3 is built from 14 residues. The CDR3, as DNA: TGTGCCAACGGAGTTCGGCAGGGGGGAAATGAGCAGTTCTTC. It translates to CANGVRQGGNEQFF.

This chain uses TRBV21-1 with TRBJ1-6; TRBD1 was called by the table and not checked on the DNA. TRBV21-1 is annotated as a pseudogene. CDR3 length equals 19 residues. CDR3 loop: CASSKGGLRLGQGNSPLHF. Written as DNA, the CDR3 is TGTGCCAGCAGCAAAGGGGGCCTGCGCTTGGGACAGGGTAATTCACCCCTCCACTTT.

The V and J genes are TRBV29-1 and TRBJ2-3; the D gene is possibly TRBD1 (7 bases). The CDR3 is 14 residues long. V lost 7 bases to trimming and J lost 7 bases, with 21 bases between them. Germline CDR1 is SQVTM and CDR2 is ANQGSEA. CDR3 coding DNA: TGCAGCGCGGAGGGGGACAGTACCGGATATACGCAGTATTTT. Encoded protein: CSAEGDSTGYTQYF.

The V gene is TRBV30, the J gene TRBJ1-2; no clear D. Trimming left V 3 bases short and J 6 bases short, with 14 bases between. The CDR3 is made up of 13 amino acids. Germline-derived CDR1 and CDR2 are GTSNPN and SVGIG (reference sequence). The CDR3 region is CAWSLRSGNGYTF. The DNA of the CDR3 is TGTGCCTGGAGCCTTAGATCTGGAAATGGCTACACCTTC.

This clone was detected once. This chain uses TRBV6-5 with TRBJ2-1; TRBD2 agrees at 7 bases. Unmatched junction bases numbered 4, after V lost 8 bases and J lost 0 bases. Germline loops: CDR1 MNHEY, CDR2 SVGAGI. The CDR3 is made up of 14 amino acids. The CDR3 DNA follows: TGTGCCAGCGGGGGGGGTCGCTCCTACAATGAGCAGTTCTTC. Its translation is CASGGGRSYNEQFF.

The chain uses TRBV27 and TRBJ1-1; possibly TRBD1 for D (5 bases). Per the germline V gene, CDR1 is MNHEY and CDR2 is SMNVEV (reference sequence). The CDR3 length is 15 residues. V was trimmed by 3 bases and J by 1 base, leaving 12 bases between them. CDR3 sequence: CASSFNRRGNTEAFF. In nucleotides, the CDR3 is TGTGCCAGCAGTTTTAACAGGCGGGGGAACACTGAAGCTTTCTTT.

This sequence joins TRBV19 and TRBJ1-1, with D possibly TRBD1 on 5 matching bases. The CDR3 totals 14 residues. Trimming took off 0 bases at V and 7 bases at J, with 12 bases between the two ends. Germline V lookup: CDR1 LNHDA, CDR2 SQIVND (reference sequence). CDR3 sequence: CASSIDRQRDEAFF. CDR3 bases: TGTGCCAGTAGTATAGATAGACAGAGGGATGAAGCTTTCTTT.

This clone was seen once. The J gene is TRBJ1-1, the V gene TRBV7-6; 8 positions match TRBD1. V was pared by 1 base and J by 3 bases, with 10 bases of the junction left unmatched. Germline values: CDR1 SGHVS, CDR2 FNYEAQ. The CDR3 has 17 amino acids. The CDR3 DNA is TGTGCCAGCAGCTTAGAGGCAGGGGGCTTGTGGGACACTGAAGCTTTCTTT. It yields the protein CASSLEAGGLWDTEAFF.

The chain carries TRBV6-5 and TRBJ1-6, with TRBD1 as a possible D gene (5 bases). Germline V gene data show CDR1 as MNHEY and CDR2 as SVGAGI. V was shortened by 10 bases and J by 9 bases, with 16 bases between the two germline ends. CDR3 length: 13 amino acids. The CDR3 loop is CATAGGTTSPLHF. The CDR3 nucleotides read TGTGCCACGGCGGGAGGGACCACTTCACCCCTCCACTTT.

This chain uses TRBV30 with TRBJ1-1; D gene unclear. V gave up 5 bases and J gave up 4 bases, with 11 bases separating them. The CDR3 is 12 residues long. The V gene's germline CDR1 is GTSNPN and CDR2 SVGIG (reference sequence). CDR3 amino acids: CAWVRAGTEAFF. The CDR3 nucleotides are TGTGCCTGGGTCCGGGCGGGCACTGAAGCTTTCTTT.

This clone was seen once. The J gene is TRBJ2-5, the V gene TRBV14; D not certain. V was cut by 1 base and J by 2 bases, with 8 bases left in between. CDR3 size: 14 residues. Germline V gene sequence: CDR1 SGHDN, CDR2 FVKESK. Written as DNA, the CDR3 is TGTGCCAGCAGCCAAGTAGTTGGGCAAGAGACCCAGTACTTC. Encoded protein: CASSQVVGQETQYF.

The genes are TRBV7-8 and TRBJ2-7; 9 bases are a match to TRBD1. The CDR3 contains 15 residues. Germline V gene data show CDR1 as SGHVS and CDR2 as FQNEAQ. J lost 2 bases, V lost 5 bases, and 7 bases had no gene match. This chain's CDR3 is CASSPMTGGTYEQYF. CDR3 bases: TGTGCCAGCAGCCCTATGACAGGGGGAACCTACGAGCAGTACTTC.

This chain uses TRBV11-2 with TRBJ2-1, with TRBD1 matching 9 bases. CDR3 length equals 15 residues. V shed 5 bases, J shed 4 bases, and the junction held 6 bases outside the gene matches. From germline, CDR1 is SGHAT and CDR2 FQNNGV. Here the CDR3 DNA reads TGTGCCAGCAGCGAGACCGGGACAGGGTACAATGAGCAGTTCTTC. Protein: CASSETGTGYNEQFF.

This clone was picked up one time. This chain uses TRBV2 with TRBJ2-6; D unclear. Germline loops: CDR1 SNHLY, CDR2 FYNNEI. V lost 6 bases and J lost 4, with 10 bases in between. The CDR3 runs to 14 residues. CDR3 sequence reads: CASRVAGGANVLTF. The CDR3 DNA is TGTGCCAGCAGAGTAGCCGGGGGGGCCAACGTCCTGACTTTC.

The chain couples TRBV27 to TRBJ1-5, with D uncertain. CDR1 and CDR2 from the germline V gene are MNHEY and SMNVEV (reference sequence). This CDR3 comprises 14 residues. Trimming took 6 bases from V and 3 from J, leaving 12 bases between them. In DNA form, the CDR3 reads TGTGCCAGCAGCCAAAGACGGACCAATCAGCCCCAGCATTTT. Its protein product is CASSQRRTNQPQHF.

This chain links TRBV7-9 with TRBJ2-5, with TRBD1 identical over 8 bases. This CDR3 has 15 amino acids. The V gene end was trimmed by 6 bases and the J gene end by 1 base; junction bases not matched to a gene: 7. CDR1 is SEHNR and CDR2 is FQNEAQ in the germline V gene (reference sequence). The DNA for the CDR3 is TGTGCCAGCAGTCTCCAGGGGGCGGGCCAAGAGACCCAGTACTTC. The encoded protein is CASSLQGAGQETQYF.